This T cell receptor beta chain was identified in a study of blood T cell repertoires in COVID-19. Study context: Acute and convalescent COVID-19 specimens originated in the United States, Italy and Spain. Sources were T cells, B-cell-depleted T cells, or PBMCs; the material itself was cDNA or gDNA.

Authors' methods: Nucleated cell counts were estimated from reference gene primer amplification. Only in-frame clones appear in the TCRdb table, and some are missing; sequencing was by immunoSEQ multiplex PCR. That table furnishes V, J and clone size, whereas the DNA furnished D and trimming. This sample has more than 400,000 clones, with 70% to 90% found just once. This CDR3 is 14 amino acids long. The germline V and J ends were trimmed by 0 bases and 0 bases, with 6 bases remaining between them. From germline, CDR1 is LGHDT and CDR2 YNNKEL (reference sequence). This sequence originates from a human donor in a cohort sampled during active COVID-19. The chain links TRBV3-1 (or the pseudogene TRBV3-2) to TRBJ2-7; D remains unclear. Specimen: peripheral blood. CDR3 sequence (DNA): TGTGCCAGCAGCCAAGAAATAGACTCCTACGAGCAGTACTTC. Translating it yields CASSQEIDSYEQYF.